These 30 T cell receptor beta chains originate from one sample sequenced in a study of cytomegalovirus exposure and HLA in healthy donors. PCR used 60 Vbeta primers and 13 Jbeta primers. Clones were read by immunoSEQ multiplex PCR, and TCRdb kept only the in-frame ones, dropping some. The sample has 150,000 to 200,000 clones; approximately 75% are singletons. Specimen: PBMCs. The receptors derive from a girl aged 10 to 17 in good health and CMV-seronegative.

This chain links TRBV4-1 with TRBJ1-1, with D possibly TRBD1 on 6 matching bases. Trimming removed 7 bases at V and 5 bases at J, with 20 bases between. This CDR3 has 15 residues. From germline, CDR1 is MGHRA and CDR2 YSYEKL. The CDR3 nucleotides are TGCGCCAGCACCCCTATTTCCAGGGGCAGGACTGAAGCTTTCTTT. Amino acids: CASTPISRGRTEAFF.

The chain joins TRBV30 to TRBJ1-4; 10 nucleotides match TRBD1. V shed 1 base and J 8 bases; nucleotides not matched to a gene: 4. Germline lookup yields CDR1 GTSNPN and CDR2 SVGIG (reference sequence). The CDR3 covers 14 residues. In DNA form, the CDR3 reads TGTGCCTGGAGTGCCGGGACAGGGGTCGAAAAACTGTTTTTT. It translates to CAWSAGTGVEKLFF.

The chain links TRBV5-1 to TRBJ2-3, with a tentative D call TRBD1 (6 bases). The V end lost 4 bases, the J end lost 6 bases, and 9 bases lay between the germline ends. The CDR3 has 12 amino acids. The germline V gene encodes CDR1 SGHRS and CDR2 YFSETQ. As DNA, the CDR3 is TGCGCCAGCAGCGTAACAGGGGATACGCAGTATTTT. It encodes CASSVTGDTQYF.

This clone was detected only a few times. V is TRBV5-1 and J is TRBJ1-4; D is possibly TRBD1 (5 bases). The CDR3 contains 15 residues. Germline V lookup: CDR1 SGHRS, CDR2 YFSETQ. Trimming removed 4 bases from V and 5 bases from J, with 15 bases in between. The CDR3 nucleotides are TGCGCCAGCAGCCTCGGGGAGGGACGAAATGAAAAACTGTTTTTT. Its protein product is CASSLGEGRNEKLFF.

This clone was detected a few times. The V call is TRBV27, the J call TRBJ2-3; TRBD2 might be the D (7 bases). Looked up from germline, CDR1 is MNHEY and CDR2 is SMNVEV (reference sequence). V lost 6 bases and J lost 6, with 22 bases in between. The CDR3 extends over 16 amino acids. The chain's CDR3 is CASSLGGASILDTQYF. Written as DNA, the CDR3 is TGTGCCAGCAGCCTTGGGGGGGCCTCCATATTGGATACGCAGTATTTT.

The rearrangement uses TRBV6-1 and TRBJ1-2; no clear D gene. The CDR3 runs 15 residues. CDR1 MNHNS and CDR2 SASEGT come from the germline V gene. Trimming shortened V by 2 bases and J by 4 bases, and 14 bases separated the two germline ends. DNA for the CDR3: TGTGCCAGCAGTGAAAGCGGTAGGGTCCTCTATGGCTACACCTTC. It yields the protein CASSESGRVLYGYTF.

In this sample, this clone turned up a few times. J is TRBJ1-1 and V is TRBV30, with D tentatively TRBD1 (6 bases). The CDR3 is 14 amino acids. V lost 5 bases and J lost 6, with 19 bases in between. In germline, CDR1 is GTSNPN, CDR2 SVGIG (reference sequence). Here the CDR3 DNA reads TGTGCCTGGGCTGTATCAGGGGTTTTGGCTGAAGCTTTCTTT. Encoded protein: CAWAVSGVLAEAFF.

V usage is TRBV19 and J usage is TRBJ2-7; 8 positions agree with TRBD1. Trimming cost V 4 bases and J 7 bases; bases outside gene matches: 3. The CDR3 runs to 12 residues. CDR1 is LNHDA, CDR2 SQIVND, per germline (reference sequence). CDR3 sequence reads: CASSRTGLEQYF. CDR3 sequence (DNA): TGTGCCAGTAGTAGGACAGGGCTGGAGCAGTACTTC.

The chain carries TRBV6-5 and TRBJ2-1, with D possibly being TRBD1 (5 bases). The germline V and J ends were trimmed by 10 bases and 10 bases, with 14 bases remaining between them. The CDR3 has 11 amino acids. Germline lookup yields CDR1 MNHEY and CDR2 SVGAGI. The DNA of the CDR3 is TGTGCCACCCTGGGGCCCGGAGAGCAGTTCTTC. Translating it yields CATLGPGEQFF.

This clone has a handful of counts. V usage is TRBV9 and J usage is TRBJ1-1; no clear D gene. This CDR3 comprises 14 residues. Germline CDR1 reads SGDLS; CDR2 reads YYNGEE. The V end lost 3 bases, the J end lost 5 bases, and 14 bases lay between the germline ends. The CDR3 here is CASSGTSDGTEAFF. CDR3 DNA: TGTGCCAGCAGCGGGACTTCTGATGGGACTGAAGCTTTCTTT.

The rearrangement joins TRBV19 to TRBJ1-6; possible D gene TRBD1, 5 bases. This CDR3 comprises 14 residues. Germline CDR1 reads LNHDA; CDR2 reads SQIVND (reference sequence). The V end lost 5 bases, the J end lost 8 bases, and 13 bases lay between the germline ends. In DNA, the CDR3 is TGTGCCAGTAGTTACGAGACGGGGGATTCACCCCTCCACTTT. This gives the protein CASSYETGDSPLHF.

Remarks on this clone: The conserved final phenylalanine or tryptophan is absent from the CDR3, which likely points to a read error. This chain joins TRBV5-1 and TRBJ1-1, with 7 bases fitting TRBD1. Germline values: CDR1 SGHRS, CDR2 YFSETQ. The CDR3 extends over 15 amino acids. V shed 5 bases, J shed 4 bases, and the junction held 11 bases outside the gene matches. DNA of the CDR3: TGCGCCAGCAGGCGGATTACAGGGGAATTCACTGAAGCTTTCCTT. Its translation: CASRRITGEFTEAFL.

The chain is built from TRBV5-1 and TRBJ1-1; D possibly corresponds to TRBD1 (5 bases). Germline values: CDR1 SGHRS, CDR2 YFSETQ. The V end was cut by 0 bases, the J end by 4 bases, with 16 bases between. CDR3 length: 16 residues. CDR3 region: CASSLASRGGFTEAFF. The DNA for the CDR3 is TGCGCCAGCAGCTTGGCGTCTAGGGGAGGGTTCACTGAAGCTTTCTTT.

V is TRBV2 and J is TRBJ1-2; possible D gene TRBD1, 6 bases. The V gene lost 0 bases and the J gene lost 3 bases, with 14 bases spanning the gap. CDR1 and CDR2 from the germline V gene are SNHLY and FYNNEI. The CDR3 runs to 16 residues. The chain's CDR3 is CASSEALLRTDYGYTF. The CDR3 DNA sequence: TGTGCCAGCAGTGAAGCGCTGCTACGGACAGACTATGGCTACACCTTC.

This clone was observed a few times. The chain combines TRBV19 with TRBJ1-1, with 8 bases lining up with TRBD1. After removal of 6 bases from V and 8 bases from J, the junction contained 8 bases not matched to a gene. Germline assignment: CDR1 LNHDA and CDR2 SQIVND (reference sequence). The CDR3 covers 13 residues. The CDR3, as DNA: TGTGCCAGTAGAGGGTGGGACAGGATAGAAGCTTTCTTT. Encoded protein: CASRGWDRIEAFF. The complete variable domain, with remaining parts taken from reference TRBV19 and TRBJ1-1, reads DGGITQSPKYLFRKEGQNVTLSCEQNLNHDAMYWYRQDPGQGLRLIYYSQIVNDFQKGDIAEGYSVSREKKESFPLTVTSAQKNPTAFYLCASRGWDRIEAFFGQGTRLTVV.

CDR3 nucleotide sequence: TGCGCCAGCAGCCCGCTGCGGGGTTCCTACAATGAGCAGTTCTTC. Translating gives CASSPLRGSYNEQFF. This chain connects TRBV5-1 to TRBJ2-1; D might be TRBD2 (6 bases). This CDR3 has 15 amino acids. Germline lookup yields CDR1 SGHRS and CDR2 YFSETQ. V was pared by 4 bases and J by 1 base, with 12 bases between.

The CDR3: CAWSGNIGGEETQYF. DNA of the CDR3: TGTGCCTGGAGTGGGAATATCGGGGGGGAAGAGACCCAGTACTTC. The chain recombines TRBV30 with TRBJ2-5; 8 bases align to TRBD2. V lost 1 base and J lost 3; bases outside the gene matches: 7. This CDR3 has 15 amino acids. CDR1 is GTSNPN and CDR2 is SVGIG in the germline V gene (reference sequence). The whole variable domain, filled in from reference TRBV30 and TRBJ2-5, reads SQTIHQWPATLVQPVGSPLSLECTVEGTSNPNLYWYRQAAGRGLQLLFYSVGIGQISSEVPQNLSASRPQDRQFILSSKKLLLSDSGFYLCAWSGNIGGEETQYFGPGTRLLVL.

The V call is TRBV4-1, the J call TRBJ2-7; 7 bases fit TRBD2. The length of the CDR3 is 16 residues. The germline gives CDR1 MGHRA, CDR2 YSYEKL. V shed 4 bases and J 3 bases; nucleotides not matched to a gene: 12. The CDR3 spells CASSLSLERGLYEQYF. As DNA, the CDR3 is TGCGCCAGCAGCCTCTCACTCGAGCGGGGCCTCTACGAGCAGTACTTC.

In its sample, this clone was seen a few times. This chain uses TRBV7-3 with TRBJ2-5; TRBD2 is a possible D gene (5 bases). This CDR3 comprises 17 residues. The germline V and J ends were trimmed by 2 bases and 5 bases, with 21 bases remaining between them. Germline V gene lookup returns CDR1 SGHTA and CDR2 FQGTGA. The CDR3 here is CASSLGRGTISGETQYF. CDR3 bases: TGTGCCAGCAGCTTAGGGAGAGGAACTATAAGCGGTGAGACCCAGTACTTC.

This rearrangement joins TRBV30 to TRBJ2-7; D remains ambiguous. CDR1 GTSNPN and CDR2 SVGIG come from the germline V gene (reference sequence). V was trimmed by 2 bases and J by 4 bases, leaving 12 bases between them. This CDR3 is 13 amino acids long. CDR3 sequence reads: CAWSRWAVYEQYF. For the CDR3, the DNA is TGTGCCTGGAGTAGGTGGGCAGTATACGAGCAGTACTTC.

V and J are TRBV6-1 and TRBJ2-1; 10 bases map to TRBD2. J lost 4 bases, V lost 10 bases, and 1 base had no gene match. In germline, CDR1 is MNHNS, CDR2 SASEGT. CDR3 length: 12 residues. CDR3 residues: CATSGGYNEQFF. The CDR3 DNA reads as TGTGCCACTAGCGGGGGTTACAATGAGCAGTTCTTC.

This clone showed up just once. The chain has TRBV10-1 and TRBJ1-1; 7 positions match TRBD1. Germline CDR1 WNHNN, CDR2 SYGVQD (reference sequence). The J segment lost 6 bases and the V segment lost 2 bases, leaving 6 bases of the junction unmatched. This CDR3 has 14 residues. CDR3 DNA: TGCGCCAGCAGTGAGGATGGAGGGGGCTCTGAAGCTTTCTTT. This encodes CASSEDGGGSEAFF.

The V call is TRBV28, the J call TRBJ1-2; D gene uncertain. V shed 5 bases and J shed 6 bases, with 16 bases lying between them. Germline-derived CDR1 and CDR2 are MDHEN and SYDVKM. This CDR3 has 14 amino acids. The CDR3 reads CASSPRRVKDGYTF. DNA of the CDR3: TGTGCCAGCAGTCCCCGACGGGTTAAGGATGGCTACACCTTC.

The chain joins TRBV11-3 to TRBJ1-2; TRBD1 matches 9 bases. Trimming at V came to 5 bases and at J to 3 bases, leaving 10 bases not matched to a gene. In germline, CDR1 is SGHNT, CDR2 YENEEA. CDR3 length equals 16 residues. The CDR3 loop is CASSLTRTGDDYGYTF. CDR3 DNA sequence: TGTGCCAGCAGCCTGACCCGGACAGGGGACGACTATGGCTACACCTTC.

V gene TRBV7-6 combines with J gene TRBJ2-3, with TRBD2 identical over 12 bases. The CDR3 is made up of 16 amino acids. The trim removed 3 bases at V and 4 bases at J, leaving 5 bases unmatched. Germline V lookup: CDR1 SGHVS, CDR2 FNYEAQ. The CDR3, as DNA: TGTGCCAGCAGCTTGTTGTCTAGCGGGGGGGCAGATACGCAGTATTTT. This encodes CASSLLSSGGADTQYF.

The rearrangement uses TRBV5-4 and TRBJ2-7; 7 bases fit TRBD1. The CDR3 has 14 residues. The V gene end was trimmed by 4 bases and the J gene end by 6 bases; junction bases not matched to a gene: 10. Germline CDR1 and CDR2: SGHNT and YYREEE (reference sequence). The CDR3 nucleotides are TGTGCCAGCAGCCTCCGGGACAGTCAGGGCGAGCAGTACTTC. Protein sequence: CASSLRDSQGEQYF.

The chain employs TRBV2 and TRBJ2-2; tentatively, D is TRBD1 (5 bases). Germline V gene data show CDR1 as SNHLY and CDR2 as FYNNEI. Trimming took 6 bases from V and 7 from J, leaving 15 bases between them. CDR3 size: 14 residues. The CDR3 sequence: CASRATEYLGELFF. DNA for the CDR3: TGTGCCAGCAGGGCGACAGAGTACCTCGGGGAGCTGTTTTTT. Filled out from reference TRBV2 and TRBJ2-2, the complete variable domain reads EPEVTQTPSHQVTQMGQEVILRCVPISNHLYFYWYRQILGQKVEFLVSFYNNEISEKSEIFDDQFSVERPDGSNFTLKIRSTKLEDSAMYFCASRATEYLGELFFGEGSRLTVL.

The rearrangement links TRBV13 to TRBJ2-7; 9 bases map to TRBD1. Unmatched junction bases numbered 4, after V lost 4 bases and J lost 6 bases. The germline V gene encodes CDR1 PRHDT and CDR2 FYEKMQ (reference sequence). The CDR3 totals 13 residues. The CDR3 loop reads CASSSTTGGEQYF. CDR3 bases: TGTGCCAGCAGCTCCACGACAGGGGGCGAGCAGTACTTC.

The chain couples TRBV20-1 to TRBJ2-4, with D possibly TRBD2 on 6 matching bases. Germline assignment: CDR1 DFQATT and CDR2 SNEGSKA (reference sequence). This CDR3 is built from 11 residues. V was cut by 7 bases and J by 6 bases, with 10 bases left in between. For the CDR3, the DNA is TGCAGTGTTACCGGGAGAAACATTCAGTACTTC. Its translation: CSVTGRNIQYF.

Only one count was recorded for this clone. The J gene is TRBJ2-7, the V gene TRBV5-1; 7 nucleotides agree with TRBD1. Germline V gene sequence: CDR1 SGHRS, CDR2 YFSETQ. J was trimmed by 3 bases and V by 4 bases; bases with no gene match: 7. This CDR3 contains 14 residues. CDR3 region: CASSTGQDYYEQYF. CDR3 nucleotide sequence: TGCGCCAGCAGCACCGGACAGGATTACTACGAGCAGTACTTC.